This T cell receptor beta chain emerged from a study of cytomegalovirus exposure and HLA in healthy donors. Study-wide points: Highly shared variants forming one cluster were likely a sequencing artifact. The dataset shows that most TCR sequences were rare, while some public TCRs occurred in many donors.

Of note for this clone: What it binds is unknown.

It was with 60 Vbeta and 13 Jbeta primers that the PCR ran. Sequencing used immunoSEQ multiplex PCR; TCRdb keeps in-frame clones, though not all of them. The sample holds some 42,000 clones, roughly half seen once. When sampled, the donors appeared nominally healthy, though they likely had unrecorded immune exposures. This TCR derives from a human donor in good health. The sample comprised PBMCs.

CDR3 coding DNA: TGCGCCAGCAGCTTGGGTACAGGGGGTACTTACGAGCAGTACTTC. Translating gives CASSLGTGGTYEQYF. The chain is built from TRBV5-1 and TRBJ2-7; 8 bases agree with TRBD1. Germline V gene sequence: CDR1 SGHRS, CDR2 YFSETQ. Trimming cost V 0 bases and J 4 bases; bases outside gene matches: 6. CDR3 length equals 15 residues. The whole variable domain, remainder taken from reference TRBV5-1 and TRBJ2-7, is KAGVTQTPRYLIKTRGQQVTLSCSPISGHRSVSWYQQTPGQGLQFLFEYFSETQRNKGNFPGRFSGRQFSNSRSEMNVSTLELGDSALYLCASSLGTGGTYEQYFGPGTRLTVT.